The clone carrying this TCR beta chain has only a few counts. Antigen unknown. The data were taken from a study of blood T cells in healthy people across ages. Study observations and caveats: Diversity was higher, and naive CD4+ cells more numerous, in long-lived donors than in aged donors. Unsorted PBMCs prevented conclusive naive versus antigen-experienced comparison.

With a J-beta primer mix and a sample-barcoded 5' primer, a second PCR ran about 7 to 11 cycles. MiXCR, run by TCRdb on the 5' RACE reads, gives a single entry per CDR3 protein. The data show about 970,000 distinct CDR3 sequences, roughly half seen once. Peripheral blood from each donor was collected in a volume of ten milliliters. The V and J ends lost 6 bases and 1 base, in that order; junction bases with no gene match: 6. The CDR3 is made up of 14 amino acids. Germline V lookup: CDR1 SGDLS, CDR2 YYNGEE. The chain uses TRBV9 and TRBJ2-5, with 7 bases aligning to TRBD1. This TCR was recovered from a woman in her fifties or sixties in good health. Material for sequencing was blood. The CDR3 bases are TGTGCCAGCACCACAGGGGTGGCCCAAGAGACCCAGTACTTC. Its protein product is CASTTGVAQETQYF.